A single sample gave rise to the 25 T cell receptor beta chains below, sequenced in a study of prognosis after radiotherapy for stage I lung cancer. Multiplex PCR in two rounds served to amplify TCR beta CDR3 from genomic DNA. First-round PCR used primers specific to each TRBV and TRBJ gene. TCRdb re-analysed the multiplex PCR reads in MiXCR, keeping a single row per CDR3 protein. The table records tens of thousands of distinct CDR3 sequences, approximately 25% of them present only once. The specimen was PBMCs, collected before or after stereotactic body radiation therapy (not recorded which). These receptors originate from a donor aged 50 or older with non-small cell lung cancer.

This clonotype was seen ten or more times. The CDR3 region is CASSPRGYTGELFF. The CDR3 coding sequence is TGTGCCAGTAGTCCTCGGGGGTACACCGGGGAGCTGTTTTTT. This sequence joins TRBV19 and TRBJ2-2; the D gene is possibly TRBD2 (6 bases). The CDR3 runs 14 residues. V shed 5 bases and J shed 3 bases, with 10 bases lying between them. From germline, CDR1 is LNHDA and CDR2 SQIVND (reference sequence).

This sequence joins TRBV3-1 and TRBJ1-5, with TRBD1 matching 7 bases. Germline V gene data show CDR1 as LGHDT and CDR2 as YNNKEL (reference sequence). Trimming took 4 bases from V and 1 from J; bases not matched to a gene: 7. The CDR3 contains 16 residues. The CDR3 is CASSPGQEVSNQPQHF. The CDR3 nucleotides read TGTGCCAGCAGCCCAGGACAGGAGGTAAGCAATCAGCCCCAGCATTTT.

This clonotype came up many times. As DNA, the CDR3 is TGTGCCAGCAGCTTGGGTGAAAAACTGTTTTTT. Residues: CASSLGEKLFF. This sequence joins TRBV5-4 and TRBJ1-4; no clear D. V was trimmed by 0 bases and J by 7 bases, leaving 1 base between them. Germline lookup yields CDR1 SGHNT and CDR2 YYREEE (reference sequence). This CDR3 contains 11 residues.

This clonotype was seen many times. This sequence joins TRBV11-2 and TRBJ2-5; maybe TRBD1 (6 bases). Trimming cost V 2 bases and J 7 bases, with 14 bases left between them. This CDR3 has 14 residues. Germline CDR1 SGHAT, CDR2 FQNNGV. CDR3 loop: CASSLTGKRGTQYF. CDR3 DNA: TGTGCCAGCAGCTTAACAGGGAAAAGGGGGACCCAGTACTTC.

Note on this clonotype: This probably arose from a read error, given a far larger clone one base away. The genes are TRBV6-2 or TRBV6-3 and TRBJ1-5; 7 bases line up with TRBD1. The CDR3 is 13 amino acids. Germline CDR1 and CDR2: MNHEY and SVGEGT. The CDR3 protein is CASSLQGSQHQHF. CDR3 in DNA: TGTGCCAGCAGTTTACAGGGGAGTCAGCACCAGCATTTT.

This clonotype was recorded many times. The chain employs TRBV27 and TRBJ2-7, with D perhaps matching TRBD1 (5 bases). CDR1 MNHEY and CDR2 SMNVEV come from the germline V gene (reference sequence). The CDR3 runs 14 residues. V lost 4 bases to trimming and J lost 6 bases, with 16 bases between them. CDR3 sequence reads: CASSSQETRREQYF. CDR3 DNA sequence: TGTGCCAGCAGTTCACAGGAGACCAGGCGCGAGCAGTACTTC.

This clonotype was counted at least ten times. The V and J genes are TRBV28 and TRBJ1-1; D is unresolved. The CDR3 is made up of 14 amino acids. CDR1 and CDR2 (germline): MDHEN, SYDVKM. Trimming stripped 4 bases from V and 6 bases from J, with 15 bases between. CDR3 in DNA: TGTGCCAGCAGTTCCTCTTTGAGCGGCGCTGAAGCTTTCTTT. Translating gives CASSSSLSGAEAFF.

This chain links TRBV20-1 with TRBJ2-1, with 10 positions matching TRBD2. Germline V gene data show CDR1 as DFQATT and CDR2 as SNEGSKA (reference sequence). J gave up 8 bases and V 0 bases, and 13 bases lay outside the gene matches. The CDR3 has 17 residues. The CDR3 reads CSARDPRSGRGQDEQFF. CDR3 DNA: TGCAGTGCTAGAGATCCCCGAAGCGGGAGGGGTCAGGATGAGCAGTTCTTC.

This clonotype was counted ten times or more. V usage is TRBV2 and J usage is TRBJ1-1; 8 bases line up with TRBD1. Germline V gene data show CDR1 as SNHLY and CDR2 as FYNNEI. Trimming cost V 1 base and J 1 base; bases outside gene matches: 2. The CDR3 loop spans 15 amino acids. DNA of the CDR3: TGTGCCAGCAGTGAAGAAGACAGGGGGAACACTGAAGCTTTCTTT. Protein product: CASSEEDRGNTEAFF.

This clonotype was counted many times. V and J are TRBV7-6 and TRBJ2-5; D gene ambiguous. CDR3 size: 15 residues. V was shortened by 6 bases and J by 2 bases, with 16 bases between the two germline ends. Per germline, CDR1 SGHVS and CDR2 FNYEAQ. The CDR3: CASSRNKGPQETQYF. CDR3 bases: TGTGCCAGCAGTCGCAATAAAGGGCCGCAAGAGACCCAGTACTTC.

This clonotype was picked up many times. The genes are TRBV6-4 and TRBJ2-3; 7 nucleotides line up with TRBD2. The CDR3 contains 14 residues. V lost 6 bases to trimming and J lost 4 bases; unmatched junction nucleotides: 7. Germline CDR1 reads MRHNA; CDR2 reads SNTAGT. The CDR3: CASRPWGGADTQYF. The CDR3 nucleotides read TGTGCCAGCAGACCTTGGGGGGGGGCAGATACGCAGTATTTT.

This clonotype was seen many times. The rearrangement uses TRBV5-1 and TRBJ2-7, with D perhaps being TRBD1 or TRBD2 (6 bases each). The germline gives CDR1 SGHRS, CDR2 YFSETQ. Trimming stripped 4 bases from V and 4 bases from J, with 15 bases between. The CDR3 runs 14 residues. DNA for the CDR3: TGCGCCAGCAGCAGGGGGACTGCTTCTTACGAGCAGTACTTC. Protein: CASSRGTASYEQYF.

This clonotype was seen ten or more times. The chain uses TRBV7-2 and TRBJ2-1, with TRBD1 identical over 8 bases. The CDR3 consists of 14 residues. CDR1 and CDR2 (germline): SGHTA, FQGNSA. V gave up 1 base and J gave up 10 bases; unmatched junction bases: 6. The DNA for the CDR3 is TGTGCCAGCAGCTTAGATCAGGGGGCGGAGGAGCAGTTCTTC. Its translation: CASSLDQGAEEQFF.

This clonotype was recorded many times. The gene calls are TRBV6-5 and TRBJ2-5; 13 bases agree with TRBD2. The CDR3 has 17 residues. Unmatched junction bases numbered 8, after V lost 2 bases and J lost 5 bases. Germline V gene data show CDR1 as MNHEY and CDR2 as SVGAGI. CDR3 in amino acids: CASSYTFGLAGVETQYF. The CDR3 region has the DNA TGTGCCAGCAGTTACACGTTTGGACTAGCGGGGGTGGAGACCCAGTACTTC.

This clonotype came up many times. The rearrangement uses TRBV7-9 and TRBJ1-1; D is perhaps TRBD1 (6 bases). Per the germline V gene, CDR1 is SEHNR and CDR2 is FQNEAQ (reference sequence). Trimming took 1 base from V and 1 from J, leaving 7 bases between them. The CDR3 extends over 14 amino acids. The CDR3 DNA reads TGTGCCAGCAGCTTAGGGACAGCGAACACTGAAGCTTTCTTT. Translated, it gives CASSLGTANTEAFF.

This clonotype was recorded only once. The chain links TRBV5-6 to TRBJ2-5, with 9 bases matching TRBD2. Germline V gene sequence: CDR1 SGHDT, CDR2 YYEEEE. The CDR3 is made up of 17 amino acids. V shed 3 bases and J 5 bases; nucleotides not matched to a gene: 14. CDR3 amino acids: CASSSTGTSHGDETQYF. In DNA form, the CDR3 reads TGTGCCAGCAGCTCGACCGGGACTAGCCATGGGGACGAGACCCAGTACTTC. The variable domain in full, with the rest retrieved from reference TRBV5-6 and TRBJ2-5, is DAGVTQSPTHLIKTRGQQVTLRCSPKSGHDTVSWYQQALGQGPQFIFQYYEEEERQRGNFPDRFSGHQFPNYSSELNVNALLLGDSALYLCASSSTGTSHGDETQYFGPGTRLLVL.

On this clonotype: With a far larger clone one base away, a read error is the likely cause. The chain joins TRBV7-2 to TRBJ2-2; 14 bases agree with TRBD2. CDR3 length: 14 amino acids. Trimming took 7 bases from V and 13 from J; bases not matched to a gene: 8. Per the germline V gene, CDR1 is SGHTA and CDR2 is FQGNSA. The CDR3 nucleotides are TGTGCCAGCAACTCCGGACTAGCGGGAGGAGGGCTGTTTTTT. It yields the protein CASNSGLAGGGLFF.

This clonotype was detected ten times or more. The J gene is TRBJ2-5, the V gene TRBV5-1, with 8 positions matching TRBD2. The CDR3 is 15 amino acids. Per the germline V gene, CDR1 is SGHRS and CDR2 is YFSETQ. The V and J ends lost 6 bases and 1 base, in that order; junction bases with no gene match: 8. This CDR3 is CASKRAGGSQETQYF. DNA of the CDR3: TGCGCCAGCAAGAGGGCGGGAGGTTCCCAAGAGACCCAGTACTTC.

This clonotype was picked up many times. This chain joins TRBV19 and TRBJ1-1; 8 nucleotides align to TRBD1. V shed 8 bases, J shed 7 bases, and the junction held 6 bases outside the gene matches. This CDR3 spans 12 amino acids. The germline gives CDR1 LNHDA, CDR2 SQIVND (reference sequence). The CDR3 here is CASDRGRGEAFF. CDR3 nucleotide sequence: TGTGCCAGTGACAGGGGCAGGGGTGAAGCTTTCTTT.

The chain has TRBV5-1 and TRBJ2-7, with TRBD1 as a possible D gene (6 bases). Trimming took 4 bases from V and 4 from J, leaving 18 bases between them. The CDR3 consists of 15 residues. Germline V gene data show CDR1 as SGHRS and CDR2 as YFSETQ. CDR3 in DNA: TGCGCCAGCAGCCCCGGACAGAGCTCCACATACGAGCAGTACTTC. It codes for CASSPGQSSTYEQYF.

There are many counts of this clonotype. The chain is built from TRBV4-2 and TRBJ2-7; 7 bases fit TRBD2. The CDR3 runs 16 residues. Germline V gene lookup returns CDR1 LGHNA and CDR2 YNFKEQ. Trimming at V came to 0 bases and at J to 12 bases, leaving 17 bases not matched to a gene. The CDR3 loop is CASSQDPQAGSSIGYF. CDR3 bases: TGTGCCAGCAGCCAAGATCCGCAAGCGGGGTCTTCAATCGGGTACTTC.

This clonotype qualifies as medium-sized (0.01 to 0.1%). The V and J genes are TRBV6-1 and TRBJ2-1; D possibly corresponds to TRBD2 (5 bases). The CDR3 runs to 14 residues. V shed 1 base and J shed 9 bases, with 13 bases lying between them. CDR1 is MNHNS and CDR2 is SASEGT in the germline V gene. This CDR3 reads CASSEVRSGSEQFF. CDR3 sequence (DNA): TGTGCCAGCAGTGAAGTCCGTTCGGGGAGTGAGCAGTTCTTC.

This chain uses TRBV6-1 with TRBJ1-5, with a possible D match to TRBD1 (5 bases). Germline CDR1 and CDR2: MNHNS and SASEGT. The V end lost 3 bases, the J end lost 11 bases, and 20 bases lay between the germline ends. The CDR3 length is 15 residues. This chain's CDR3 is CASSDPGGRQSAQHF. Written as DNA, the CDR3 is TGTGCCAGCAGTGACCCCGGGGGTAGACAATCAGCCCAGCATTTT.

V and J are TRBV20-1 and TRBJ2-1; maybe TRBD2 (5 bases). With 2 bases removed from V and 5 bases from J, the gap between germline ends came to 7 bases. The CDR3 is 12 amino acids. Germline assignment: CDR1 DFQATT and CDR2 SNEGSKA (reference sequence). For the CDR3, the DNA is TGCAGTGCTAGAAGGACTGACAATGAGCAGTTCTTC. Residues: CSARRTDNEQFF.

Comment on this clonotype: A read error may be the cause here, since a much bigger clone is one base away. This chain connects TRBV29-1 to TRBJ1-3; 7 positions agree with TRBD1. The CDR3 is made up of 14 amino acids. J was trimmed by 5 bases and V by 1 base; bases with no gene match: 5. Germline V gene data show CDR1 as SQVTM and CDR2 as ANQGSEA. In nucleotides, the CDR3 is TGCAGCGTTGAAGCCGGGACAGTTAGAAACACCATATATTTT. Protein product: CSVEAGTVRNTIYF.